The 9 T cell receptor beta chains given below trace back to one sample, sequenced in a study of T cells in women clearing cervical HPV infection. Profiled with immunoSEQ multiplex PCR; TCRdb holds only in-frame clones, not every one. Its table lists 20,000 to 30,000 clones. Sequences were obtained from blood buffy coat. The source of these receptors is a woman aged 18 to 75 with a cervical HPV16 infection that either progressed to CIN3+ or cleared (not recorded which).

Comment on this clone: From the germline J gene comes the end of the CDR3, since the read stops 3 residues before it. This chain uses TRBV5-1 with TRBJ1-2; tentatively, D is TRBD1 (6 bases). The V gene lost 2 bases and the J gene lost 3 bases, with 8 bases spanning the gap. CDR3 length: 13 amino acids. Germline loops: CDR1 SGHRS, CDR2 YFSETQ. The sequenced CDR3 bases are TGCGCCAGCAGCTTACAGGGAGACTATGGC. This codes for CASSLQGDYG. Given in full, the CDR3 is CASSLQGDYGYTF.

About this clone: The read stops 3 residues short of the end of the CDR3; the missing end is completed from the germline J gene. The chain uses TRBV29-1 and TRBJ1-2; TRBD1 agrees at 7 bases. The J segment lost 3 bases and the V segment lost 3 bases, leaving 7 bases of the junction unmatched. The CDR3 extends over 14 amino acids. The germline gives CDR1 SQVTM, CDR2 ANQGSEA. The CDR3 bases that were read are TGCAGCGTTGATGGGACAGAAAATCACTATGGC. Translation gives CSVDGTENHYG. The whole CDR3 protein reads CSVDGTENHYGYTF.

As to this clone: The CDR3 extends 3 residues past the end of the read, so its final part is completed from the germline J gene. The rearrangement uses TRBV10-2 and TRBJ2-7; D may be TRBD1 (6 bases). V was shortened by 8 bases and J by 3 bases, with 17 bases between the two germline ends. The CDR3 is 14 amino acids. CDR1 is WSHSY, CDR2 SAAADI, per germline. Partial CDR3 DNA: TGCGCCAGCGGGGCAGGGGCGATAGACTACGAG. This encodes CASGAGAIDYE. The complete CDR3 protein is CASGAGAIDYEQYF.

In regard to this clone: The read ends 3 residues shy of where the CDR3 ends; the end is completed using the germline J gene. The genes are TRBV19 and TRBJ1-2; 12 positions agree with TRBD1. The CDR3 runs 15 residues. Per germline, CDR1 LNHDA and CDR2 SQIVND (reference sequence). The CDR3 protein is CASIGTGGGESGYTF. The CDR3 bases that were read are TGTGCCAGTATCGGGACAGGGGGCGGAGAAAGCGGC.

Turning to this clone: Sequencing ends 3 residues short of the CDR3 end; the germline J gene provides the rest. The chain recombines TRBV19 with TRBJ2-3; a possible D gene is TRBD1 (6 bases). This CDR3 contains 15 residues. In germline, CDR1 is LNHDA, CDR2 SQIVND (reference sequence). The CDR3 spells CASSVGARSNQPQYF. The sequenced part of the CDR3 DNA is TGTGCCAGTAGTGTGGGGGCGCGGAGCAATCAGCCG.

Partial CDR3 DNA: TGTGCCAGTACGAGTCACCCTATGAACACTGAA. Its protein is CASTSHPMNTE. The entire CDR3 sequence reads CASTSHPMNTEAFF. J is TRBJ1-1 and V is TRBV19; unclear D gene. The CDR3 is cut off 3 residues early in the read; its end comes from the germline J gene. Germline V gene sequence: CDR1 LNHDA, CDR2 SQIVND (reference sequence). This CDR3 contains 14 residues. The V gene lost 7 bases and the J gene lost 0 bases, with 12 bases spanning the gap.

As for this clone: The read is 3 residues too short to cover the CDR3 end, so that end is filled in from the germline J gene. This chain connects TRBV10-3 to TRBJ2-1; 7 bases match TRBD2. This CDR3 is 17 amino acids long. With V trimmed by 4 bases and J by 0 bases, 9 bases remained unmatched. Per germline, CDR1 ENHRY and CDR2 SYGVKD. The CDR3 loop is CAISGTTSESSYNEQFF. The covered CDR3 bases are TGTGCCATCAGTGGCACCACTAGCGAGAGCTCCTACAATGAG.

Note on this clone: From the germline J gene comes the end of the CDR3, since the read stops 3 residues before it. The chain joins TRBV20-1 to TRBJ2-2; no reliable D call. Germline values: CDR1 DFQATT, CDR2 SNEGSKA (reference sequence). CDR3 size: 15 residues. V was cut by 1 base and J by 0 bases, with 9 bases left in between. The CDR3 loop reads CSARVGRPNTGELFF. The part of the CDR3 DNA that was read is TGCAGTGCTAGAGTGGGCAGGCCGAACACCGGGGAG.

In regard to this clone: The CDR3 goes on 3 residues after the read ends, and that part is filled in from the germline J gene. The chain is built from TRBV5-1 and TRBJ1-3; no definite D call. CDR1 and CDR2 (germline): SGHRS, YFSETQ. Trimming took 4 bases from V and 0 from J, leaving 14 bases between them. This CDR3 has 16 amino acids. Here the CDR3 reads CASSLSGVPSGNTIYF. The CDR3 bases that were read are TGCGCCAGCAGCCTTTCCGGGGTACCCTCTGGAAACACC.